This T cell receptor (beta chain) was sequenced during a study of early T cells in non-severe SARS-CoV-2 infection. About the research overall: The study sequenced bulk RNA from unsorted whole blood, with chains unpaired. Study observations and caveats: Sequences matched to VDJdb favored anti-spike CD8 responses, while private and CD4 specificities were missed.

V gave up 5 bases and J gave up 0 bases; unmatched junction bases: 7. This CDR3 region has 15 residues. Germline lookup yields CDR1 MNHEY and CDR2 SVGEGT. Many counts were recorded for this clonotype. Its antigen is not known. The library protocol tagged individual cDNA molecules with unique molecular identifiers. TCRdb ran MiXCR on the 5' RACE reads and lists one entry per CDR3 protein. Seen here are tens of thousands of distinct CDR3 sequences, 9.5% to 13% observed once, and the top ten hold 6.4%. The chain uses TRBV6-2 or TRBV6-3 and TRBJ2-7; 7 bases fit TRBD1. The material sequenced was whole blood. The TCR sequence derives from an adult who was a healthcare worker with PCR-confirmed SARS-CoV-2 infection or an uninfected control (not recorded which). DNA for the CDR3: TGTGCCAGCAGTGACAGACAGGGCCCCTCCTACGAGCAGTACTTC. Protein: CASSDRQGPSYEQYF.